Below are 9 T cell receptor beta chains sequenced from a single sample in a study of cytomegalovirus exposure and HLA in healthy donors (dated by TCRdb to the late 2010s). Libraries were built with the immunoSEQ multiplex PCR assay. For the multiplex PCR, a mixture combining 60 forward primers for TCR Vbeta segments and 13 reverse primers for TCR Jbeta segments was used. TCRdb re-hosts the immuneACCESS table, in-frame sequences only. Its copies lack some clones; in the studies checked, an unresolved V gene accounts for under half of them, and the cause for the rest is not known. Counted in this sample were about 100,000 clones; 70% to 75% of them appeared once. The ten top clones hold 15% to 20% of the sample. Specimen: PBMCs. These receptor sequences come from a woman under 30 in good health and CMV-seropositive.

V usage is TRBV19 and J usage is TRBJ2-2; D gene uncertain. Germline CDR1 and CDR2: LNHDA and SQIVND (reference sequence). V was shortened by 3 bases and J by 3 bases, with 11 bases between the two germline ends. This CDR3 is built from 15 residues. CDR3 amino acids: CASSIILGDTGELFF. For the CDR3, the DNA is TGTGCCAGTAGTATCATACTTGGTGACACCGGGGAGCTGTTTTTT.

A few counts support this clone. The chain is built from TRBV6-6 and TRBJ2-7; D gene uncertain. The CDR3 length is 12 residues. V shed 2 bases and J shed 4 bases, with 6 bases lying between them. Germline CDR1 MNHNY, CDR2 SVGAGI (reference sequence). The CDR3 loop reads CASSYPPYEQYF. The CDR3 DNA sequence: TGTGCCAGCAGTTACCCTCCTTACGAGCAGTACTTC.

In regard to this clone: This CDR3 is also generated by other DNA sequences in the sample. This chain uses TRBV5-5 with TRBJ1-1, with D maybe TRBD1 (5 bases). Germline lookup yields CDR1 SGHKS and CDR2 YYEKEE (reference sequence). The CDR3 runs 13 residues. V was pared by 4 bases and J by 4 bases, with 11 bases between. CDR3 coding DNA: TGTGCCAGCAGCCTGGGGGGGGGCACTGAAGCTTTCTTT. Protein sequence: CASSLGGGTEAFF.

This clone came up a few times. This rearrangement joins TRBV19 to TRBJ1-2; a possible D gene is TRBD1 (5 bases). The V end lost 5 bases, the J end lost 4 bases, and 8 bases lay between the germline ends. The CDR3 length is 12 residues. Germline loops: CDR1 LNHDA, CDR2 SQIVND (reference sequence). The CDR3 sequence: CASSPGGYGYTF. The CDR3 DNA reads as TGTGCCAGTAGTCCGGGGGGCTATGGCTACACCTTC.

The chain uses TRBV27 and TRBJ2-5, with D possibly being TRBD2 (5 bases). The CDR3 contains 14 residues. CDR1 and CDR2 from the germline V gene are MNHEY and SMNVEV (reference sequence). V lost 0 bases and J lost 5, with 10 bases in between. The DNA of the CDR3 is TGTGCCAGCAGTTTATCTCGGGGAATGGAGACCCAGTACTTC. Amino acid sequence: CASSLSRGMETQYF.

This clone was detected only a few times. The CDR3 loop reads CASSLRRERGYQETQYF. The CDR3 DNA follows: TGTGCCAGCAGCTTGAGGCGGGAACGGGGGTACCAAGAGACCCAGTACTTC. This chain joins TRBV5-6 and TRBJ2-5; TRBD2 might be the D (6 bases). The CDR3 is 17 residues long. Trimming removed 1 base at V and 0 bases at J, with 16 bases between. Germline loops: CDR1 SGHDT, CDR2 YYEEEE. The variable domain in full, with the rest retrieved from reference TRBV5-6 and TRBJ2-5, is DAGVTQSPTHLIKTRGQQVTLRCSPKSGHDTVSWYQQALGQGPQFIFQYYEEEERQRGNFPDRFSGHQFPNYSSELNVNALLLGDSALYLCASSLRRERGYQETQYFGPGTRLLVL.

The CDR3 here is CASSVGGLGTEAFF. Written as DNA, the CDR3 is TGTGCCAGCAGCGTAGGAGGGCTGGGCACTGAAGCTTTCTTT. The V gene is TRBV9, the J gene TRBJ1-1; the D is unclear. Looked up from germline, CDR1 is SGDLS and CDR2 is YYNGEE. CDR3 length: 14 residues. V shed 0 bases and J shed 4 bases, with 10 bases lying between them.

V usage is TRBV6-1 and J usage is TRBJ2-2; TRBD1 matches at 8 bases. The CDR3 runs to 13 residues. The germline CDR1 and CDR2 sequences are MNHNS and SASEGT. The junction had 7 bases not matched to a gene; V was cut back by 11 bases and J by 5 bases. CDR3 in amino acids: CAGRQGRTGELFF. DNA of the CDR3: TGTGCCGGAAGACAGGGGAGGACCGGGGAGCTGTTTTTT.

The chain carries TRBV7-2 and TRBJ2-2, with a tentative D call TRBD1 (7 bases). The germline V and J ends were trimmed by 1 base and 0 bases, with 9 bases remaining between them. The length of the CDR3 is 16 residues. Germline assignment: CDR1 SGHTA and CDR2 FQGNSA. The CDR3 DNA reads TGTGCCAGCAGCTTAGGCGGGACAGCGAACACCGGGGAGCTGTTTTTT. The encoded protein is CASSLGGTANTGELFF. The whole variable domain, remainder taken from reference TRBV7-2 and TRBJ2-2, is GAGVSQSPSNKVTEKGKDVELRCDPISGHTALYWYRQSLGQGLEFLIYFQGNSAPDKSGLPSDRFSAERTGGSVSTLTIQRTQQEDSAVYLCASSLGGTANTGELFFGEGSRLTVL.